This T cell receptor (beta chain) was recovered during a study of T-cell reconstitution after alpha-beta-depleted transplantation in children. Study-level points and caveats: T-cell counts and diversity were attributed mostly to newly produced T cells one year after transplant. Surviving recipient T cells and thymic progenitors accounted for the high day-60 TCRbeta diversity observed in some patients.

The table lists this clonotype with a few counts. The antigen is unknown. Researchers prepared the TCRbeta library using unique molecular identifiers, the study reports. TCRdb itself ran the PCR reads through MiXCR, one entry per CDR3 protein. The repertoire holds 700,000 to 950,000 distinct CDR3 sequences, with around 15% as singletons. Trimming left V 1 base short and J 6 bases short, with 19 bases between. Germline V gene lookup returns CDR1 DFQATT and CDR2 SNEGSKA (reference sequence). This CDR3 region has 15 residues. The specimen comprised PBMCs, mostly from graft donor cells, sampled 360 days after TCRalphabeta/CD19-depleted stem cell transplant. This receptor was identified in a male patient younger than 18 who had a stem cell transplant for acute lymphoblastic leukemia, so the T cells may come from the graft donor. This chain uses TRBV20-1 with TRBJ2-7; unclear D gene. CDR3 in amino acids: CSARGSSSSAREQYF. CDR3 nucleotide sequence: TGCAGTGCTAGAGGAAGCTCTAGTTCAGCTCGCGAGCAGTACTTC.